Following are 3 T cell receptor beta chains from one sample sequenced in a study of shared clonotypes between healthy human individuals. Sequencing was performed with immunoSEQ multiplex PCR; in TCRdb, only in-frame clones are kept and a portion is missing. The sample records about 2.1 million clones, around 93% being singletons. Terminally differentiated effector memory CD45RA+ cells were excluded by CCR7 positive selection of CD45RO-negative cells. The sample was naive CD8+ T cells from PBMCs. These receptor sequences come from a man aged 18 to 29 in good health. Some clones in this sample may be carry-over from other donors' samples.

As concerns this clone: Other nucleotide sequences in the sample specify the same CDR3. The V call is TRBV28, the J call TRBJ1-5, with no clear D. Germline CDR1 reads MDHEN; CDR2 reads SYDVKM. Trimming stripped 5 bases from V and 2 bases from J, with 4 bases between. This CDR3 comprises 12 residues. The CDR3 region is CASSPGNQPQHF. CDR3 nucleotide sequence: TGTGCCAGCAGTCCGGGCAATCAGCCCCAGCATTTT.

A word on this clone: This sample also contains other DNA sequences that code for the same CDR3. The chain combines TRBV5-4 with TRBJ2-7; D might be TRBD1 (5 bases). Trimming removed 2 bases from V and 4 bases from J, with 7 bases in between. The germline V gene encodes CDR1 SGHNT and CDR2 YYREEE (reference sequence). CDR3 size: 12 residues. CDR3 nucleotide sequence: TGTGCCAGCAGCTTTAGGGGATACGAGCAGTACTTC. Encoded protein: CASSFRGYEQYF.

J is TRBJ1-1 and V is TRBV6-1; no firm D call. Germline assignment: CDR1 MNHNS and CDR2 SASEGT. CDR3 size: 14 residues. V dropped 1 base and J dropped 3 bases, with 9 bases sitting between them. This chain's CDR3 is CASSEERGYTEAFF. The CDR3 DNA follows: TGTGCCAGCAGTGAAGAGCGGGGTTACACTGAAGCTTTCTTT.